Listed below are T cell receptor beta chains from one sample, sequenced in a study of blood T cell repertoires in COVID-19. Some clones are missing from TCRdb's copy, which holds only in-frame ones; the method was immunoSEQ multiplex PCR. The sample holds 250,000 or so clones, 88% seen once. Sequenced: peripheral blood. The receptors shown here come from a man older than 75 with acute or convalescent COVID-19. The CDR3 runs from the conserved cysteine through the conserved F or W. A D gene is named only where the DNA matches it firmly. A row's size may be missing; if present it is once, few, many or a size class.

few	-	TRBV6-2/TRBV6-3	TRBJ1-1	CASSYSEGREAFF	TGTGCCAGCAGTTACTCGGAGGGAAGAGAAGCTTTCTTT
-	-	TRBV3-1/TRBV3-2	TRBJ1-1	CASSQEEGRREAEAFF	TGTGCCAGCAGCCAAGAAGAGGGGAGGAGGGAAGCTGAAGCTTTCTTT
-	-	TRBV5-6	TRBJ2-1	CASSLAGAPLSYNEQFF	TGTGCCAGCAGCTTGGCAGGGGCCCCCCTCTCCTACAATGAGCAGTTCTTC
-	TRBD2	TRBV3-1/TRBV3-2	TRBJ2-7	CASSQDPNREGLADSYEQYF	TGTGCCAGCAGCCAAGATCCTAACAGGGAGGGACTAGCGGACTCCTACGAGCAGTACTTC
-	TRBD1	TRBV6-5	TRBJ1-4	CASSAGGAGEKLFF	TGTGCCAGCAGCGCAGGGGGCGCGGGTGAAAAACTGTTTTTT
-	-	TRBV7-2	TRBJ2-7	CASSRTVFPYEQYF	TGTGCCAGCAGCCGGACAGTTTTTCCCTACGAGCAGTACTTC
once	-	TRBV19	TRBJ1-6	CASRQVGNSPLHF	TGTGCCAGCCGACAGGTGGGAAATTCACCCCTCCACTTT
once	TRBD1	TRBV6-6	TRBJ1-6	CASSYGGQWNSPLHF	TGTGCCAGCAGTTACGGGGGACAGTGGAATTCACCCCTCCACTTT
-	TRBD1	TRBV5-1	TRBJ1-2	CASSSADRAHGYTF	TGCGCCAGCAGCTCGGCTGACAGGGCGCACGGCTACACCTTC
-	TRBD1	TRBV9	TRBJ2-3	CASSGRQGATDTQYF	TGTGCCAGCAGCGGGAGGCAGGGGGCAACAGATACGCAGTATTTT
few	TRBD1	TRBV18	TRBJ1-5	CASSPSTGALSNQPQHF	TGTGCCAGCTCACCGTCGACAGGGGCCCTTAGCAATCAGCCCCAGCATTTT
-	-	TRBV2	TRBJ1-5	CASSDSHSNQPQHF	TGTGCCAGCAGCGACAGCCACAGCAATCAGCCCCAGCATTTT
-	TRBD2	TRBV5-4	TRBJ2-7	CASSLAGLAGVVYEQYF	TGTGCCAGCAGCTTGGCCGGCTTAGCGGGTGTCGTCTACGAGCAGTACTTC
once	TRBD1	TRBV5-5	TRBJ2-2	CASSPGTEKTGELFF	TGTGCCAGCAGTCCCGGGACAGAAAAGACCGGGGAGCTGTTTTTT
-	-	TRBV7-4	TRBJ2-2	CASSFNQGWYVTGELFF	TGTGCCAGCAGCTTCAACCAGGGGTGGTATGTAACCGGGGAGCTGTTTTTT
-	-	TRBV19	TRBJ2-6	CASRTTQGRSGANVLTF	TGTGCCAGTAGAACTACACAGGGACGGTCTGGGGCCAACGTCCTGACTTTC
-	-	TRBV6-5	TRBJ1-2	CASSYSKGGRNGYTF	TGTGCCAGCAGTTACTCGAAAGGGGGAAGGAATGGCTACACCTTC
-	TRBD1	TRBV4-1	TRBJ2-7	CASSHVTQGAQYYEQYF	TGCGCCAGCAGCCACGTTACCCAGGGGGCGCAGTACTACGAGCAGTACTTC
-	-	TRBV5-1	TRBJ1-2	CASSEGNYGYTF	TGCGCCAGCAGTGAGGGAAACTATGGCTACACCTTC
-	TRBD1	TRBV5-1	TRBJ2-7	CASSWDRGSYEQYF	TGCGCCAGCAGCTGGGACAGGGGGTCCTACGAGCAGTACTTC
-	-	TRBV18	TRBJ2-2	CASSPQNRVTGELFF	TGTGCCAGCTCACCACAGAACAGGGTCACCGGGGAGCTGTTTTTT
-	-	TRBV3-1/TRBV3-2	TRBJ2-7	CASSQGYSGVTYEQYF	TGTGCCAGCAGCCAAGGATATTCGGGGGTTACTTACGAGCAGTACTTC
-	TRBD2	TRBV7-6	TRBJ2-1	CASSVKLAGDDEQFF	TGTGCCAGCAGCGTCAAGTTAGCGGGAGATGATGAGCAGTTCTTC
few	-	TRBV7-9	TRBJ2-7	CASSSTLAAYEQYF	TGTGCCAGCAGCTCCACATTGGCGGCCTACGAGCAGTACTTC
-	-	TRBV7-3	TRBJ2-7	CASSLIAGMVEQYF	TGTGCCAGCAGCTTAATCGCAGGGATGGTCGAGCAGTACTTC
-	-	TRBV5-4	TRBJ2-3	CASSIRQVYGTDTQYF	TGTGCCAGCAGCATACGACAGGTCTATGGGACAGATACGCAGTATTTT
-	-	TRBV19	TRBJ1-4	CAASPDGATNEKLFF	TGTGCCGCCTCCCCGGACGGGGCAACTAATGAAAAACTGTTTTTT
once	TRBD1	TRBV9	TRBJ1-1	CASSPQDRANTEAFF	TGTGCCAGCAGCCCGCAGGACAGGGCAAACACTGAAGCTTTCTTT
-	-	TRBV6-2/TRBV6-3	TRBJ1-5	CASSYSTTAREPQHF	TGTGCCAGCAGTTACTCGACGACAGCCCGGGAGCCCCAGCATTTT
-	TRBD1	TRBV6-5	TRBJ2-2	CASSYPTPTGPTELFF	TGTGCCAGCAGTTACCCTACCCCGACAGGGCCCACGGAGCTGTTTTTT
once	-	TRBV7-2	TRBJ2-5	CASSLGGRRPEYF	TGTGCCAGCAGCTTAGGAGGCCGCCGCCCCGAGTACTTC
-	TRBD1	TRBV27	TRBJ1-4	CASSFLGTGGEKLFF	TGTGCCAGCAGTTTTCTAGGGACAGGTGGTGAAAAACTGTTTTTT
-	TRBD2	TRBV9	TRBJ2-7	CASSVGLADEQYF	TGTGCCAGCAGCGTAGGGCTAGCGGACGAGCAGTACTTC
-	TRBD2	TRBV12-5	TRBJ2-1	CASGSVAGVGGEQFF	TGTGCTAGTGGTTCTGTAGCGGGAGTGGGCGGCGAGCAGTTCTTC
-	-	TRBV7-8	TRBJ2-1	CASRGRVGGYNEQFF	TGTGCCAGCAGAGGAAGGGTGGGGGGATACAATGAGCAGTTCTTC
-	-	TRBV7-3	TRBJ1-1	CASSRQLNTEAFF	TGTGCCAGCAGCCGACAGCTGAACACTGAAGCTTTCTTT
once	-	TRBV4-3	TRBJ2-2	CASSQGWGQNLPGELFF	TGCGCCAGCAGCCAAGGTTGGGGCCAGAATCTGCCCGGGGAGCTGTTTTTT
-	TRBD2	TRBV5-1	TRBJ2-7	CASSLGLAGTPYEQYF	TGCGCCAGCAGCTTGGGACTAGCGGGTACCCCCTACGAGCAGTACTTC
-	-	TRBV10-1	TRBJ1-4	CASSELRPGYNEKLFF	TGCGCCAGCAGTGAGCTCCGTCCGGGTTATAATGAAAAACTGTTTTTT
-	TRBD2	TRBV3-1/TRBV3-2	TRBJ2-3	CASSQAGTSGFGFPSSTDTQYF	TGTGCCAGCAGCCAAGCCGGGACTAGCGGATTCGGATTCCCTAGTAGCACAGATACGCAGTATTTT
-	TRBD2	TRBV29-1	TRBJ2-7	CSAKLGVSGSSYEQYF	TGCAGCGCCAAACTAGGAGTAAGCGGGAGTTCCTACGAGCAGTACTTC
-	-	TRBV4-1	TRBJ2-7	CASSSPGSAYEQYF	TGCGCCAGCAGCAGCCCCGGGTCGGCCTACGAGCAGTACTTC
-	TRBD1	TRBV19	TRBJ1-1	CASSTTGGASGAFF	TGTGCCAGTAGTACAACAGGGGGCGCATCTGGAGCTTTCTTT
-	-	TRBV5-6	TRBJ2-5	CASSLFSGSYQETQYF	TGTGCCAGCAGCTTGTTTTCGGGATCTTACCAAGAGACCCAGTACTTC
-	-	TRBV19	TRBJ2-7	CASSFLAFREQYF	TGTGCCAGTAGCTTCCTAGCTTTTCGAGAGCAGTACTTC
-	-	TRBV21-1	TRBJ2-7	CASNRTSESSYEQYF	TGTGCCAGCAACCGTACTAGCGAAAGCTCCTACGAGCAGTACTTC
-	-	TRBV29-1	TRBJ1-2	CSVDRGELTIGYTF	TGCAGCGTTGACAGGGGTGAACTAACTATTGGCTACACCTTC
-	TRBD1	TRBV5-5	TRBJ1-1	CASSRDRMNMNTEAFF	TGTGCCAGCAGCCGGGACAGGATGAACATGAACACTGAAGCTTTCTTT
-	-	TRBV28	TRBJ2-4	CASSLSGVQSIHIQYF	TGTGCCAGCAGTCTCTCAGGGGTGCAGTCTATACACATTCAGTACTTC
-	TRBD1	TRBV24-1	TRBJ2-5	CATSDFSQGDQETQYF	TGTGCCACCAGTGATTTTAGTCAGGGGGACCAAGAGACCCAGTACTTC